A single TCR beta chain is shown here with its context. Its antigen is currently unknown. These data belong to a study of shared clonotypes between healthy human individuals. Study background: The donors, two women and three men, were aged 18 to 49. Findings of the study overall: With four donors compared, about 5.2% of naive CD4 clonotypes were shared.

The CDR3 runs 16 residues. The V gene's germline CDR1 is SGDLS and CDR2 YYNGEE. The V end lost 3 bases, the J end lost 0 bases, and 13 bases lay between the germline ends. Selected positively for CCR7 and CD45RO-negative, naive CD8 cells excluded terminally differentiated effector memory CD45RA+ cells. Authors' processing steps: Without quality scores, immunoSEQ junctional reads could not be filtered like full-length reads. Only in-frame clones appear in the TCRdb table, and some are missing; sequencing was by immunoSEQ multiplex PCR. The V and J calls and clone size are taken from that table; D and trimming were inferred from the DNA. The sample carries some 2.1 million clones, about 93% recorded once.

The sequencing input was naive CD8+ T cells from PBMCs. The gene calls are TRBV9 and TRBJ2-1; D is undetermined. The sequence derives from a man aged 18 to 30 in good health. Some clones in this sample may be carry-over from other donors' samples. As DNA, the CDR3 is TGTGCCAGCAGCGCTGTCAGCGCCAGCTCCTACAATGAGCAGTTCTTC. It translates to CASSAVSASSYNEQFF.